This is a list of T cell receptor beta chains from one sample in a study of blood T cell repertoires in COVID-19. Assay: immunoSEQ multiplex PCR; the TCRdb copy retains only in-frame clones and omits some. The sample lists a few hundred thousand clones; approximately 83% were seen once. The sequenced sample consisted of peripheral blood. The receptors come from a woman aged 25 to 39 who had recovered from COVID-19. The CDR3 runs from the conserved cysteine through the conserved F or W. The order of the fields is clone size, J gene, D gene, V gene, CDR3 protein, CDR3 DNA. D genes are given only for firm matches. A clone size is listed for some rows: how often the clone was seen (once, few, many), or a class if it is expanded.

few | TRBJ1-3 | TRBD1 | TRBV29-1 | CSVGTGSGNTIYF | TGCAGCGTTGGGACAGGGTCTGGAAACACCATATATTTT
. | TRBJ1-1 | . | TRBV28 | CASSFYRGDTEAFF | TGTGCCAGCAGTTTCTACCGGGGGGACACTGAAGCTTTCTTT
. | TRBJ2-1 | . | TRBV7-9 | CASSLATSTQSSYNEQFF | TGTGCCAGCAGCTTAGCTACCTCGACTCAGAGCTCCTACAATGAGCAGTTCTTC
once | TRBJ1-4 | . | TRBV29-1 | CSVGVGPTNEKLFF | TGCAGCGTCGGGGTTGGACCCACTAATGAAAAACTGTTTTTT
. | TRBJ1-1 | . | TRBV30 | CAWSVGGSEAFF | TGTGCCTGGAGTGTAGGAGGGTCTGAAGCTTTCTTT
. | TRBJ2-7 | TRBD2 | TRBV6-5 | CASSRPGGEQYF | TGTGCCAGCAGCCGTCCGGGGGGCGAGCAGTACTTC
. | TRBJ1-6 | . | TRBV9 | CASSVQAGTPLHF | TGTGCCAGCAGCGTACAGGCCGGGACACCCCTCCACTTT
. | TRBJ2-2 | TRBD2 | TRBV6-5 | CASSYTSGMGTGELFF | TGTGCCAGCAGTTACACTAGCGGGATGGGCACCGGGGAGCTGTTTTTT
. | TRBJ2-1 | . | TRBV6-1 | CASSDTTYNEQFF | TGTGCCAGCAGTGATACTACCTACAATGAGCAGTTCTTC
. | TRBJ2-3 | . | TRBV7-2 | CASRGQPSGTDTQYF | TGTGCCAGCCGCGGACAGCCTTCGGGCACAGATACGCAGTATTTT
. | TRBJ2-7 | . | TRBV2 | CASSERGYEQYF | TGTGCCAGCAGTGAGCGTGGCTACGAGCAGTACTTC
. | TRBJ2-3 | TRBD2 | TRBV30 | CAWSPGTSGGTDTQYF | TGTGCCTGGAGTCCAGGGACTAGCGGGGGGACAGATACGCAGTATTTT
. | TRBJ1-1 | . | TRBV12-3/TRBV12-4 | CASTPGGGTEAFF | TGTGCCAGCACTCCGGGGGGGGGCACTGAAGCTTTCTTT
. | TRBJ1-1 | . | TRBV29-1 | CSVERRGSLLLPSAAFF | TGCAGCGTTGAAAGAAGGGGCTCTCTCCTTTTACCTTCCGCAGCTTTCTTT
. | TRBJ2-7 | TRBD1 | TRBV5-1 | CASSLGQGAREQYF | TGCGCCAGCAGCCTCGGACAGGGGGCGCGTGAGCAGTACTTC
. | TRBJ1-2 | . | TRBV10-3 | CAILEDRFGGYTF | TGTGCCATACTCGAAGACAGGTTCGGTGGCTACACCTTC
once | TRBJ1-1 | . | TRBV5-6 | CAGGAGDTEAFF | TGTGCCGGCGGGGCTGGGGACACTGAAGCTTTCTTT
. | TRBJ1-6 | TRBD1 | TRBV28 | CASGAGTGDNSPLHF | TGTGCCAGCGGTGCGGGGACAGGGGATAATTCACCCCTCCACTTT
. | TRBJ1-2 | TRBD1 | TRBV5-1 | CASSSGTGPLANYGYTF | TGCGCCAGCAGCTCCGGGACAGGTCCGCTAGCTAACTATGGCTACACCTTC
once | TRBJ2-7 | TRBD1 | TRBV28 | CASRPGQPVYEQYF | TGTGCCAGCAGGCCGGGACAGCCAGTTTACGAGCAGTACTTC
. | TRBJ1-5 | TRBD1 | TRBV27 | CASSFSGQGAQPQHF | TGTGCCAGCAGTTTTTCGGGACAGGGGGCACAGCCCCAGCATTTT
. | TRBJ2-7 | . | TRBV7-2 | CASSLDRARYEQYF | TGTGCCAGCAGCTTAGACCGAGCGCGTTACGAGCAGTACTTC
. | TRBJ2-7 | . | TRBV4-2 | CASSQGVGEIGSEQYF | TGTGCCAGCAGCCAAGGGGTTGGAGAGATTGGTTCGGAGCAGTACTTC
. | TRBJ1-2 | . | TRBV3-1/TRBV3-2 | CASSQDSWGVYGYTF | TGTGCCAGCAGCCAAGATAGTTGGGGAGTCTATGGCTACACCTTC
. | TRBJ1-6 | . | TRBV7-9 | CASSQDTVGYNSPLHF | TGTGCCAGCAGCCAGGACACAGTGGGCTATAATTCACCCCTCCACTTT
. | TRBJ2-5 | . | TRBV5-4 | CASSLALNQETQYF | TGTGCCAGCAGCTTGGCCCTTAACCAAGAGACCCAGTACTTC
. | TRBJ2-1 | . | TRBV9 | CASSGAGLPHNEQFF | TGTGCCAGCAGCGGCGCAGGACTACCACACAATGAGCAGTTCTTC
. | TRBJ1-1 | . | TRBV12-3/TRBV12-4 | CASTQEGEAFF | TGTGCCAGCACGCAGGAGGGTGAAGCTTTCTTT